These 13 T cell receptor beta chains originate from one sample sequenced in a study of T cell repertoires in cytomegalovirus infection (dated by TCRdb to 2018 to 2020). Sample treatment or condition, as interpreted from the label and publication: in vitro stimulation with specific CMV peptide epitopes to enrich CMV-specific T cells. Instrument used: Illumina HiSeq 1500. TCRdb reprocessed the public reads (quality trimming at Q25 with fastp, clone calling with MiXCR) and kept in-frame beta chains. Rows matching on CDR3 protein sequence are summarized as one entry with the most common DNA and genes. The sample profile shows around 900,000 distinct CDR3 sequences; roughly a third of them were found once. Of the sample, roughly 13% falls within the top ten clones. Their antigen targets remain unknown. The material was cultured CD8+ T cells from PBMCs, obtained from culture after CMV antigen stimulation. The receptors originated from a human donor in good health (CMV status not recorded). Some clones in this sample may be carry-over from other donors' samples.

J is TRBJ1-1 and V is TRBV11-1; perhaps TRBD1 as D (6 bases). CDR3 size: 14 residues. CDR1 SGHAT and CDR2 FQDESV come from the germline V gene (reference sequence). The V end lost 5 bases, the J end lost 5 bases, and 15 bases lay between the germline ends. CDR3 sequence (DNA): TGTGCCAGCAGCGCTTCACAGGGCCGTACTGAAGCTTTCTTT. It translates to CASSASQGRTEAFF.

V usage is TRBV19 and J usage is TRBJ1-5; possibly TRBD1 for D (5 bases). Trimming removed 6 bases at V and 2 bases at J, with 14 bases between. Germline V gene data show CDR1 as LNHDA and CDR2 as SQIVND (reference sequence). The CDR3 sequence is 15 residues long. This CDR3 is CASRLPGMGNQPQHF. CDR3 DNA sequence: TGTGCCAGTAGGCTGCCAGGGATGGGCAATCAGCCCCAGCATTTT.

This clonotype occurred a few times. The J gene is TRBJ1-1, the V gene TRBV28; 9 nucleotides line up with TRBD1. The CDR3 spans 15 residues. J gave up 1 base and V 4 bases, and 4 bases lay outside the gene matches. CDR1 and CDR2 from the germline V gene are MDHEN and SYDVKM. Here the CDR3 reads CASSSMTGGNTEAFF. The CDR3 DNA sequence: TGTGCCAGCAGTTCCATGACAGGGGGGAACACTGAAGCTTTCTTT.

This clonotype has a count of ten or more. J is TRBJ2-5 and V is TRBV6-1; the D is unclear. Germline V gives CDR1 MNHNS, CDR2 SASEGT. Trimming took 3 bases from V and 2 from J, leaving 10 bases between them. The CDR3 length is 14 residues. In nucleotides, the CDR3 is TGTGCCAGCAGTGATAGACTCTTGCAAGAGACCCAGTACTTC. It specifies CASSDRLLQETQYF.

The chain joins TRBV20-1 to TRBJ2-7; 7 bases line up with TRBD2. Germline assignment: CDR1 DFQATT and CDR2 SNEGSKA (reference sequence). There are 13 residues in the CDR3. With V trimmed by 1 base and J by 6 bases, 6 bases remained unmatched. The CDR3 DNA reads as TGCAGTGCTAGAGCCGCCGGGAGGTCCGAGCAGTACTTC. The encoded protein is CSARAAGRSEQYF.

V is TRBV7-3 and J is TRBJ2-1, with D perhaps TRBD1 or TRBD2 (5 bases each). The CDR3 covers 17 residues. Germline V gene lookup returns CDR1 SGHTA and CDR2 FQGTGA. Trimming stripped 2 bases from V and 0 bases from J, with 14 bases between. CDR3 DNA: TGTGCCAGCAGCTTAGTTGGGGGACCGAACTCCTACAATGAGCAGTTCTTC. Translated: CASSLVGGPNSYNEQFF.

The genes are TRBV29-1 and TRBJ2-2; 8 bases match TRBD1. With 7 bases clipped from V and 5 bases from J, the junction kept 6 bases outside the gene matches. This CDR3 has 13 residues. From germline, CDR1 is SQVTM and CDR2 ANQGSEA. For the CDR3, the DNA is TGCAGCGGTGGACAGGGTCGGACCGGGGAGCTGTTTTTT. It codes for CSGGQGRTGELFF.

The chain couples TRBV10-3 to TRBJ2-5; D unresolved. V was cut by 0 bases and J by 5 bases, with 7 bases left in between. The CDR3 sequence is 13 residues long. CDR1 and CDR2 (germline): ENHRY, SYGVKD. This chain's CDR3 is CAISESNMETQYF. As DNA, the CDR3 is TGTGCCATCAGTGAGTCGAACATGGAGACCCAGTACTTC.

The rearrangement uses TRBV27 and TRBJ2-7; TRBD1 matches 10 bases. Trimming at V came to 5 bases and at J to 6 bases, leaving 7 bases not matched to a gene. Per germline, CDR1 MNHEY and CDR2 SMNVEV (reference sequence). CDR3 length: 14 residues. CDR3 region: CASSPSGQGFEQYF. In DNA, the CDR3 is TGTGCCAGCAGTCCTTCGGGACAGGGGTTCGAGCAGTACTTC.

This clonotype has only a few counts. The chain's CDR3 is CSARDDGQGRTDTQYF. The CDR3 nucleotides are TGCAGTGCTAGAGATGATGGGCAGGGCCGAACAGATACGCAGTATTTT. V gene TRBV20-1 combines with J gene TRBJ2-3; D is possibly TRBD1 (5 bases). The length of the CDR3 is 16 residues. Germline CDR1 reads DFQATT; CDR2 reads SNEGSKA (reference sequence). Trimming stripped 0 bases from V and 3 bases from J, with 16 bases between.

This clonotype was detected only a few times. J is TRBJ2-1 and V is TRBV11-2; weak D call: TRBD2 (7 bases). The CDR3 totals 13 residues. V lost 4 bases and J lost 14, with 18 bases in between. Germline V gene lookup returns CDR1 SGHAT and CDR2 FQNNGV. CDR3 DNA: TGTGCCAGCAGCTACGGGGTGGGGGGGCCAAAGTTCTTC. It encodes CASSYGVGGPKFF.

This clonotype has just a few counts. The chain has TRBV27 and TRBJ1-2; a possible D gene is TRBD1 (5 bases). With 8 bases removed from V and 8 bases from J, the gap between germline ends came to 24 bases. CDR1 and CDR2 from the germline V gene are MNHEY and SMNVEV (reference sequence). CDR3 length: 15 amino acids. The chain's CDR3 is CASWGSLEGLGGYTF. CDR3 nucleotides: TGTGCCAGCTGGGGGAGCCTTGAGGGGTTAGGCGGCTACACCTTC.

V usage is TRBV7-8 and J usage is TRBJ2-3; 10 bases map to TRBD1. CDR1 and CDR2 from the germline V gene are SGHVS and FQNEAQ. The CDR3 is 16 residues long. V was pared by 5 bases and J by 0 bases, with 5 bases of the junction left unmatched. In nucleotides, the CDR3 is TGTGCCAGCAGCGCAGGGACAGGGGAGAGCACAGATACGCAGTATTTT. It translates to CASSAGTGESTDTQYF.